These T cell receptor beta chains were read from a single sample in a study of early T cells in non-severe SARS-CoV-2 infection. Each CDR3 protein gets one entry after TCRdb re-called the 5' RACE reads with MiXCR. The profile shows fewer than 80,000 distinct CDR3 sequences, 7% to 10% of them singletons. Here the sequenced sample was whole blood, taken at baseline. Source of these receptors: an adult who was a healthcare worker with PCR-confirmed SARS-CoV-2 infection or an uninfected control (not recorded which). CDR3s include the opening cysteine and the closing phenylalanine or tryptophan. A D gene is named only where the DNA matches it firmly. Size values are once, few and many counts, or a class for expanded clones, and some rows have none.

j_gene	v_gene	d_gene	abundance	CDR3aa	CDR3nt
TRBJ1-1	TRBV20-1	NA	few	CSAKRAGSGTEAFF	TGCAGTGCAAAGCGGGCAGGGAGTGGCACTGAAGCTTTCTTT
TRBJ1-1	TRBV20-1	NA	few	CSASGGLQGLNTEAFF	TGCAGTGCTAGCGGGGGGCTACAAGGGCTGAACACTGAAGCTTTCTTT
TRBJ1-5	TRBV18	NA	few	CASSRETGRYQPQHF	TGTGCCAGCTCCCGAGAGACAGGACGTTATCAGCCCCAGCATTTT
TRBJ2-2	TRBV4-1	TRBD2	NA	CASSQGLALTGELFF	TGCGCCAGCAGCCAAGGACTAGCTCTTACCGGGGAGCTGTTTTTT
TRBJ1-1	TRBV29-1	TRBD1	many	CSGTGQGAAFF	TGCAGCGGGACAGGACAGGGTGCAGCTTTCTTT
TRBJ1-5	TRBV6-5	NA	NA	CASSYSGEQPQHF	TGTGCCAGCAGTTACTCGGGGGAGCAGCCCCAGCATTTT
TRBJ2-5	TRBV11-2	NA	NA	CASSVIGGTPRETQYF	TGTGCCAGCAGCGTCATAGGCGGGACACCGAGAGAGACCCAGTACTTC
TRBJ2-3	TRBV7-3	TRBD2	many	CASSRNSGSATDTQYF	TGTGCCAGCAGCCGTAATAGCGGGAGTGCGACAGATACGCAGTATTTT
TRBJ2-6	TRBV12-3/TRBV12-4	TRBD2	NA	CASSFSRGRGSGANVLTF	TGTGCCAGCAGTTTTTCTCGCGGGAGAGGGTCTGGGGCCAACGTCCTGACTTTC
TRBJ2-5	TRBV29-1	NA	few	CSVAAGQGETQYF	TGCAGCGTTGCTGCGGGGCAGGGAGAGACCCAGTACTTC
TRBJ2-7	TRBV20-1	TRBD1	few	CSGARTGPLYEQYF	TGCAGCGGCGCTCGGACAGGGCCCTTGTACGAGCAGTACTTC
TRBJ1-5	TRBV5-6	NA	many	CASSLAGEPLHQPQHF	TGTGCCAGCAGCTTAGCCGGGGAGCCCCTACATCAGCCCCAGCATTTT
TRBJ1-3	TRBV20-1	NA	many	CSARSPHSGNTIYF	TGCAGTGCTAGATCTCCACACTCTGGAAACACCATATATTTT
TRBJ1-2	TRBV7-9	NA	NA	CASSLAGNYGYTF	TGTGCCAGCAGCTTAGCCGGGAACTATGGCTACACCTTC
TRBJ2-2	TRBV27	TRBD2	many	CASSGGTGELFF	TGTGCCAGCAGCGGGGGGACCGGGGAGCTGTTTTTT
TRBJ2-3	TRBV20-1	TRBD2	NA	CSARRPSGRINTQYF	TGCAGTGCTAGACGGCCTAGCGGGAGAATAAATACGCAGTATTTT
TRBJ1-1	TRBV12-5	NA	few	CASGLENTEAFF	TGTGCTAGTGGTTTGGAGAACACTGAAGCTTTCTTT
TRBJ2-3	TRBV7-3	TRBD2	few	CASSLIAGATDTQYF	TGTGCCAGCAGCCTAATAGCGGGAGCCACGGATACGCAGTATTTT
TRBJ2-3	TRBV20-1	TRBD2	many	CSARSAAGLTDTQYF	TGCAGTGCTAGATCTGCAGCGGGACTGACAGATACGCAGTATTTT
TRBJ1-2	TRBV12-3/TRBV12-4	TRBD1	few	CASIRTGGSYGYTF	TGTGCCAGCATTCGGACAGGGGGCAGCTATGGCTACACCTTC
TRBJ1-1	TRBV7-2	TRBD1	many	CASSFRGTGRREAFF	TGTGCCAGCAGCTTTCGCGGGACAGGGAGACGAGAAGCTTTCTTT
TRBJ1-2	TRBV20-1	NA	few	CSARDSGQQSYGYTF	TGCAGTGCTAGAGATTCCGGACAGCAGAGCTATGGCTACACCTTC
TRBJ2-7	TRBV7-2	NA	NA	CASSAHYEQYF	TGTGCCAGCAGCGCCCATTACGAGCAGTACTTC
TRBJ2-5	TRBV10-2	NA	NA	CASSEMSSEETQYF	TGCGCCAGCAGTGAGATGAGTAGCGAAGAGACCCAGTACTTC
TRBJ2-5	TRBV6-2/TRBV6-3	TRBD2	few	CASSSRGVTSGVQETQYF	TGTGCCAGCAGCTCCAGGGGCGTGACTAGCGGGGTCCAAGAGACCCAGTACTTC
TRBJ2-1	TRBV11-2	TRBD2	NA	CASSNLAGESYNEQFF	TGTGCCAGCAGTAACCTAGCGGGAGAATCCTACAATGAGCAGTTCTTC
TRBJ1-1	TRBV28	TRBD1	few	CASSLPTGAGTEAFF	TGTGCCAGCAGTTTACCGACAGGGGCGGGCACTGAAGCTTTCTTT
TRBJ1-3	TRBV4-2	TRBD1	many	CASSRAETGGGNTIYF	TGTGCCAGCAGCCGAGCGGAGACAGGGGGTGGAAACACCATATATTTT
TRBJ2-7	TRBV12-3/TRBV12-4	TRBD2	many	CASSLGNGRDHEQYF	TGTGCCAGCAGTTTGGGGAACGGGAGGGACCACGAGCAGTACTTC
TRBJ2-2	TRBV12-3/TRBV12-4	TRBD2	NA	CASSSKTSGRSGGELFF	TGTGCCAGCAGTTCCAAGACTAGCGGGAGATCAGGCGGGGAGCTGTTTTTT
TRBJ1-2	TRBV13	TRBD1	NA	CASSLDPGTANYGYTF	TGTGCCAGCAGCTTAGATCCAGGGACAGCGAACTATGGCTACACCTTC
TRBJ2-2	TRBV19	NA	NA	CASRRDRSTGELFF	TGTGCCAGTCGCCGCGACAGGTCGACCGGGGAGCTGTTTTTT
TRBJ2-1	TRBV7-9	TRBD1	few	CASSRPGTGGVNEQFF	TGTGCCAGCAGCCGGCCGGGGACAGGGGGCGTCAATGAGCAGTTCTTC
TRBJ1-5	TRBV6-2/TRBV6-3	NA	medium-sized	CASSYGGAGNQPQHF	TGTGCCAGCAGTTATGGAGGGGCTGGAAATCAGCCCCAGCATTTT
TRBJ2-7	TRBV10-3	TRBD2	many	CAISDSRTSSGYEQYF	TGTGCCATCAGTGATTCCCGGACTAGCTCTGGGTACGAGCAGTACTTC
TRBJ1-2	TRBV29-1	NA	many	CSVGTINYGYTF	TGCAGCGTCGGGACGATTAACTATGGCTACACCTTC
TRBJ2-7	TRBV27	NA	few	CASSFSRGGEQYF	TGTGCCAGCAGTTTCTCAAGAGGGGGCGAGCAGTACTTC
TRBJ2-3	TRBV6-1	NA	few	CASNEGGFTDTQYF	TGTGCCAGCAACGAAGGAGGCTTCACAGATACGCAGTATTTT
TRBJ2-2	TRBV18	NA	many	CASSPGGTVTGELFF	TGTGCCAGCTCACCAGGCGGGACGGTCACCGGGGAGCTGTTTTTT
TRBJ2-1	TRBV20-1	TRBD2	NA	CSAPFSGRVLNEQFF	TGCAGTGCTCCCTTTAGCGGGAGAGTTCTAAATGAGCAGTTCTTC
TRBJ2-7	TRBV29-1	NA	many	CSVVSQGVHEQYF	TGCAGCGTTGTTTCACAGGGTGTCCACGAGCAGTACTTC
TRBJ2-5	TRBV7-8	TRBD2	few	CASSLGALAGSETQYF	TGTGCCAGCAGCTTAGGGGCTTTAGCGGGAAGTGAGACCCAGTACTTC
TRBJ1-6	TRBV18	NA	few	CASSPPYRNSPLHF	TGTGCCAGCTCACCACCGTACCGGAATTCACCCCTCCACTTT
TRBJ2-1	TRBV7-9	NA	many	CASSRTGRPSWNEQFF	TGTGCCAGCAGCCGCACGGGGAGACCATCGTGGAATGAGCAGTTCTTC
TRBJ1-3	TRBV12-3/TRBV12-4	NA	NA	CASAPSSGNTIYF	TGTGCCAGCGCTCCGAGCTCTGGAAACACCATATATTTT
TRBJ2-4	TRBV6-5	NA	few	CASSYSMGLAKNIQYF	TGTGCCAGCAGTTACTCTATGGGACTAGCCAAAAACATTCAGTACTTC
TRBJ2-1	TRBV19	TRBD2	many	CASKRAAGVYEQFF	TGTGCCAGCAAACGGGCAGCGGGAGTGTATGAGCAGTTCTTC
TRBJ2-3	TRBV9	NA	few	CASSESGSTDTQYF	TGTGCCAGCAGTGAGAGCGGGAGCACAGATACGCAGTATTTT
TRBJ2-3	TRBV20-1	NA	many	CSLRHSRLRTDTQYF	TGCAGCCTGAGACACTCTCGACTCCGCACAGATACGCAGTATTTT
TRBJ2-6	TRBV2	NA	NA	CASGGNVLTF	TGTGCCTCGGGTGGCAACGTCCTGACTTTC
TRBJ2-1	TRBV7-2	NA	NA	CASSLHIDEQFF	TGTGCCAGCAGCCTACACATCGATGAGCAGTTCTTC
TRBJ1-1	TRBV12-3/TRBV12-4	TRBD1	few	CASRRQGYTEAFF	TGTGCCAGCAGACGACAGGGGTACACTGAAGCTTTCTTT